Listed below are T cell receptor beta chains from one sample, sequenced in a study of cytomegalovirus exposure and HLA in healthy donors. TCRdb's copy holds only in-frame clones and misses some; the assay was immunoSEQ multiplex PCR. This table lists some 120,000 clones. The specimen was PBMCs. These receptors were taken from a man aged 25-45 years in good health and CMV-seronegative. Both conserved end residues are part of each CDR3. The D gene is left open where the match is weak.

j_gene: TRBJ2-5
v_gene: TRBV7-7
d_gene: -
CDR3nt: TGTGCCAGCAGCCCCGGGGCGGGGTATGAAGAGACCCAGTACTTC
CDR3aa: CASSPGAGYEETQYF

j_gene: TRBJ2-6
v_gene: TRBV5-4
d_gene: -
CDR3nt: TGTGCCAGCAGCCCGGGGAGCTTCTCTGGGGCCAACGTCCTGACTTTC
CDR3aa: CASSPGSFSGANVLTF

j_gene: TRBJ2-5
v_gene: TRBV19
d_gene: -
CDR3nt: TGTGCCAGTAGTATAGATCTGGAGGAGACCCAGTACTTC
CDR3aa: CASSIDLEETQYF

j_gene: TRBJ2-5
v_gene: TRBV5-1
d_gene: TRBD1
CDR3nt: TGCGCCAGCAGCGGGGGGGACAGGGGGCAAGAGACCCAGTACTTC
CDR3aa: CASSGGDRGQETQYF

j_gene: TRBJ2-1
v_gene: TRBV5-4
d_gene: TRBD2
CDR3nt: TGTGCCAGCAGCTTGATTGGGGGGGACCCCCGAGATGAGCAGTTCTTC
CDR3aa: CASSLIGGDPRDEQFF

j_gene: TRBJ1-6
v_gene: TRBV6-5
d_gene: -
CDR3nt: TGTGCCAGCAGTTACTACCAGGGGAATTCACCCCTCCACTTT
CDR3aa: CASSYYQGNSPLHF

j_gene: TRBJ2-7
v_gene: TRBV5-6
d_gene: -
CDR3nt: TGTGCCAGCAGCTTCGAGGACGAGCAGTACTTC
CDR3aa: CASSFEDEQYF

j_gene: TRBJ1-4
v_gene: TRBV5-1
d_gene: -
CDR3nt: TGCGCCAGCAGGGGGCCCGGTCCAACTAATGAAAAACTGTTTTTT
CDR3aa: CASRGPGPTNEKLFF

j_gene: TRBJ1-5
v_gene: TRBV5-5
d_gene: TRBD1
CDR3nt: TGTGCCAGCAGCCTCCAGGGGGGCAATCAGCCCCAGCATTTT
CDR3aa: CASSLQGGNQPQHF

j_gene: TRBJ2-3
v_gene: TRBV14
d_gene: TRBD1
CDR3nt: TGTGCCAGCAGCCAACGACAGGGGCAAGATACGCAGTATTTT
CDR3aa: CASSQRQGQDTQYF